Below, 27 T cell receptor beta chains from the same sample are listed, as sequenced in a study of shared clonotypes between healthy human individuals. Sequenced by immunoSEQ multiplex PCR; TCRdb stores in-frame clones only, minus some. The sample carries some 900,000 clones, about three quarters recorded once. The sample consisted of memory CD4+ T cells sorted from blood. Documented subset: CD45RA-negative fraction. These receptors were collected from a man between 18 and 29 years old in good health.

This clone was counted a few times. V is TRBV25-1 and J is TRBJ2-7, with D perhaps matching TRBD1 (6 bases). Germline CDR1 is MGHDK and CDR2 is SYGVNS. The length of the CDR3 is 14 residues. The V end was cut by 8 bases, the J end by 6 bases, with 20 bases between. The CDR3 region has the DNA TGTGCCAGCGGAACAGGGTGGGGCTTAAGCGAGCAGTACTTC. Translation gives CASGTGWGLSEQYF.

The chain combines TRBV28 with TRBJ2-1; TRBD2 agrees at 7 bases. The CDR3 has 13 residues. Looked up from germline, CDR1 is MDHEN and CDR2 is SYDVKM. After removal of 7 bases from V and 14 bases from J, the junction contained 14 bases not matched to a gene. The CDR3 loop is CASTDPGGRGEFF. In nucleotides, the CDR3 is TGTGCCAGCACCGACCCGGGAGGCCGGGGGGAGTTCTTC.

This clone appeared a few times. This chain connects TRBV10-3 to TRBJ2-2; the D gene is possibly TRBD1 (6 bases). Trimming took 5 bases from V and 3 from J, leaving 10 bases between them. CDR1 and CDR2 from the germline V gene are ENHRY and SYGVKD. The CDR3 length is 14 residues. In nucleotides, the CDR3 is TGTGCCATCAGTCCAGGGGATCACACCGGGGAGCTGTTTTTT. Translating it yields CAISPGDHTGELFF.

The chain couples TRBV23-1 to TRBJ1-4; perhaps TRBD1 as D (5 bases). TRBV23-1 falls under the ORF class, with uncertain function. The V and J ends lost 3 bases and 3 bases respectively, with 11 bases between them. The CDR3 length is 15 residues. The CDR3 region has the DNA TGCGCCAGCAGTCACCCCGGGACGGCTAATGAAAAACTGTTTTTT. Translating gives CASSHPGTANEKLFF.

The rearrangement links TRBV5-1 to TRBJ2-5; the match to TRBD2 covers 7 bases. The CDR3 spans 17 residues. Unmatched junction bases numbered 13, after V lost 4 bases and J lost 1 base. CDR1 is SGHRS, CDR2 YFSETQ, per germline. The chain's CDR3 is CASSALPNGGSQETQYF. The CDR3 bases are TGCGCCAGCAGCGCCCTCCCTAATGGCGGGAGCCAAGAGACCCAGTACTTC.

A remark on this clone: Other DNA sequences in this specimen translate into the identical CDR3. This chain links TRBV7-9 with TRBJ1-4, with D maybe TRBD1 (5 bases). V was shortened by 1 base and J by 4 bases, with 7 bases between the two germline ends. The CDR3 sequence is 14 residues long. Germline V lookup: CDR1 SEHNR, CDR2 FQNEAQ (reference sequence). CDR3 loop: CASSLGGSNEKLFF. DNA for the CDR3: TGTGCCAGCAGCTTAGGGGGGAGTAATGAAAAACTGTTTTTT.

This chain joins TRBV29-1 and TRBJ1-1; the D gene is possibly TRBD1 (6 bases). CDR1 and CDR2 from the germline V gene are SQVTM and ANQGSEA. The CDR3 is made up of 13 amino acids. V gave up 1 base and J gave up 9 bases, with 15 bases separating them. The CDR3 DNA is TGCAGCGTTGAAGGCCCCGGACAGCTACAAGCTTTCTTT. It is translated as CSVEGPGQLQAFF. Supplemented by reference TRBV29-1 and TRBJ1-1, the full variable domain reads SAVISQKPSRDICQRGTSLTIQCQVDSQVTMMFWYRQQPGQSLTLIATANQGSEATYESGFVIDKFPISRPNLTFSTLTVSNMSPEDSSIYLCSVEGPGQLQAFFGQGTRLTVV.

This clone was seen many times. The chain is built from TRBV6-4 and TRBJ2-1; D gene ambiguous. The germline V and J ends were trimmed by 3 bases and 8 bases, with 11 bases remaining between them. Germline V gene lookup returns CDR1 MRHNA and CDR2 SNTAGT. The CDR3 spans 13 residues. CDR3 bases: TGTGCCAGCAGTGAAGGGCTGCGCGATGAGCAGTTCTTC. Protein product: CASSEGLRDEQFF.

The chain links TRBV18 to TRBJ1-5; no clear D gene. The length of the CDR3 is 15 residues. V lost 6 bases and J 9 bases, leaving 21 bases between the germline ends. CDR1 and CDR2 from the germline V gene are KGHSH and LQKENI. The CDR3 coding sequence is TGTGCCAGCTCCCATTGGAAGGACGGCCAAGGGCCCCAGCATTTT. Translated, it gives CASSHWKDGQGPQHF.

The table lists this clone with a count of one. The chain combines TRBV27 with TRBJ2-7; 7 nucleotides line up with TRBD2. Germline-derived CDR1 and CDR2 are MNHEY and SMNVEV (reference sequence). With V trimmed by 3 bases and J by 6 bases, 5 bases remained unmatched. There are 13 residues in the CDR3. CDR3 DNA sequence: TGTGCCAGCAGTTTTGGGGGGGTGGTCGAGCAGTACTTC. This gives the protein CASSFGGVVEQYF.

The CDR3 nucleotides read TGTGCCAGCAGTACGGGGCAGGGGTATGGCTACACCTTC. Protein: CASSTGQGYGYTF. This chain uses TRBV6-5 with TRBJ1-2; tentatively, D is TRBD1 (6 bases). Germline V CDR1 and CDR2: MNHEY, SVGAGI. Trimming cost V 5 bases and J 5 bases, with 12 bases left between them. The CDR3 consists of 13 residues.

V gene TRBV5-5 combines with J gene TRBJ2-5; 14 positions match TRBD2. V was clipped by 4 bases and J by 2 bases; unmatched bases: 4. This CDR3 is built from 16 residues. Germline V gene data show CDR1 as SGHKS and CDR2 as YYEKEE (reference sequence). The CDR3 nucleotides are TGTGCCAGCAGCATCGGACTAGCGGGGGGACAAGAGACCCAGTACTTC. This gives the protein CASSIGLAGGQETQYF.

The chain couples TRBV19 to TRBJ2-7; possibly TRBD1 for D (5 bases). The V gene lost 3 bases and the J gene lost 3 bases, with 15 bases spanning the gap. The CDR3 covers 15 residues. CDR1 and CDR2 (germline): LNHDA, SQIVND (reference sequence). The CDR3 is CASSIGQGPLYEQYF. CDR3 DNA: TGTGCCAGTAGTATCGGGCAGGGTCCCCTCTACGAGCAGTACTTC.

The CDR3 nucleotides are TGCGCCAGCAGCTCCGGACTAGCGGGGCCTCTGTCCGGGGAGCTGTTTTTT. This translates into CASSSGLAGPLSGELFF. The chain employs TRBV5-1 and TRBJ2-2, with TRBD2 matching 12 bases. The CDR3 length is 17 residues. Looked up from germline, CDR1 is SGHRS and CDR2 is YFSETQ. V dropped 3 bases and J dropped 6; count of bases not matched to a gene: 9. Complete variable domain (other parts from reference TRBV5-1 and TRBJ2-2): KAGVTQTPRYLIKTRGQQVTLSCSPISGHRSVSWYQQTPGQGLQFLFEYFSETQRNKGNFPGRFSGRQFSNSRSEMNVSTLELGDSALYLCASSSGLAGPLSGELFFGEGSRLTVL.

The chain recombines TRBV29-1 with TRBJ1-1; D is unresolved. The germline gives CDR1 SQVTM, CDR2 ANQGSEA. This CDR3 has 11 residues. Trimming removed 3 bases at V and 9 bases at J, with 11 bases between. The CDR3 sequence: CSVDVAAKAFF. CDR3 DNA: TGCAGCGTTGATGTGGCAGCTAAAGCTTTCTTT.

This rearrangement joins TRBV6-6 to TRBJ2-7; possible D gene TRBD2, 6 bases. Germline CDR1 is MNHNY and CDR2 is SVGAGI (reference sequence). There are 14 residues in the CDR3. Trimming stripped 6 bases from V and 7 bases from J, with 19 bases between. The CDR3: CASRRDGTTGEQYF. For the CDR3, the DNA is TGTGCCAGCAGGCGGGACGGAACTACGGGGGAGCAGTACTTC.

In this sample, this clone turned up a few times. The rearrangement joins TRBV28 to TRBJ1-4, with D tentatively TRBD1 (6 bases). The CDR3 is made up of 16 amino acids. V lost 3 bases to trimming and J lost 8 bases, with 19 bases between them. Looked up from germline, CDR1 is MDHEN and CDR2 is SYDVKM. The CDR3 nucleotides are TGTGCCAGCAGTTTCGGGCAGGCAGGGGCGAGGGAAAAACTGTTTTTT. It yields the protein CASSFGQAGAREKLFF.

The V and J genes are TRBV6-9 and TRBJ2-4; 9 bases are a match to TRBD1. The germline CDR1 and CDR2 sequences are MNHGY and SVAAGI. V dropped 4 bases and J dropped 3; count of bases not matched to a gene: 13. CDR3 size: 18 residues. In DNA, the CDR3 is TGTGCCAGCAGTTCTCCGGGACAGGGTCCCCGCCACAAAAACATTCAGTACTTC. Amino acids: CASSSPGQGPRHKNIQYF.

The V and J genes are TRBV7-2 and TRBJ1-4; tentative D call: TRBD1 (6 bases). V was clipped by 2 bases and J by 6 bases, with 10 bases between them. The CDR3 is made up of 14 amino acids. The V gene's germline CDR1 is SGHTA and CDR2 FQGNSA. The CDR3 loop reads CASSLSGGHEKLFF. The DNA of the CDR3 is TGTGCCAGCAGCTTATCCGGGGGCCATGAAAAACTGTTTTTT. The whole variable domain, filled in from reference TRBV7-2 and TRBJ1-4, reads GAGVSQSPSNKVTEKGKDVELRCDPISGHTALYWYRQSLGQGLEFLIYFQGNSAPDKSGLPSDRFSAERTGGSVSTLTIQRTQQEDSAVYLCASSLSGGHEKLFFGSGTQLSVL.

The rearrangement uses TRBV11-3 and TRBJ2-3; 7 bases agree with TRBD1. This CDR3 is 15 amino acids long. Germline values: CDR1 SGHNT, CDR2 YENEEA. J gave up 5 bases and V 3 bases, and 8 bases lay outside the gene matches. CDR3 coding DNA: TGTGCCAGCAGCTTGGATGGGACAGCTCTAGATACGCAGTATTTT. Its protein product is CASSLDGTALDTQYF.

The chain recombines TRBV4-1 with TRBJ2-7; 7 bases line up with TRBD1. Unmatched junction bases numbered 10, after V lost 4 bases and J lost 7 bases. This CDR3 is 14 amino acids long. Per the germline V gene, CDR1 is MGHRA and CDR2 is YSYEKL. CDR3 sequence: CASSRGQDGSEQYF. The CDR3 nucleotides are TGCGCCAGCAGCCGAGGACAGGATGGCTCGGAGCAGTACTTC.

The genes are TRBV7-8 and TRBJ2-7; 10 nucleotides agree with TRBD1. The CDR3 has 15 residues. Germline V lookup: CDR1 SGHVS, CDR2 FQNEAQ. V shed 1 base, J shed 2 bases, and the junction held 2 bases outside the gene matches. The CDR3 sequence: CASSLVGTGAYEQYF. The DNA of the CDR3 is TGTGCCAGCAGCTTAGTAGGGACAGGGGCCTACGAGCAGTACTTC.

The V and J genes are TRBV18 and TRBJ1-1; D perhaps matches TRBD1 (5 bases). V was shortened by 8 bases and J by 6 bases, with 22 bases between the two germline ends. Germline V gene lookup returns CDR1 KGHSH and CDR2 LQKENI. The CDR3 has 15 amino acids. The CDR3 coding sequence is TGTGCCAGCCAGCCGGTCGGGACGATGGGGGCTGAAGCTTTCTTT. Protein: CASQPVGTMGAEAFF.

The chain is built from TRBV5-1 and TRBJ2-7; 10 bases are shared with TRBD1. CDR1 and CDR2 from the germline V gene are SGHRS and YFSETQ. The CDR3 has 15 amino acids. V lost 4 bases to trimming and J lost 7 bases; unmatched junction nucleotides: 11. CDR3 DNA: TGCGCCAGCAGCGGCCACGGGACAGGGGTGGAAGAGCAGTACTTC. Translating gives CASSGHGTGVEEQYF.

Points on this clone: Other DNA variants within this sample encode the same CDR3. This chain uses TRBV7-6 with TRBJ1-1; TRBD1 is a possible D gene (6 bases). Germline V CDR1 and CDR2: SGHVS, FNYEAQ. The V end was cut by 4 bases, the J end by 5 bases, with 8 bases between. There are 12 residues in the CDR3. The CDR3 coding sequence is TGTGCCAGCAGCTCACAGGGTACTGAAGCTTTCTTT. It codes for CASSSQGTEAFF. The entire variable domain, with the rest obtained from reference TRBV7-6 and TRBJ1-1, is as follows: GAGVSQSPRYKVTKRGQDVALRCDPISGHVSLYWYRQALGQGPEFLTYFNYEAQQDKSGLPNDRFSAERPEGSISTLTIQRTEQRDSAMYRCASSSQGTEAFFGQGTRLTVV.

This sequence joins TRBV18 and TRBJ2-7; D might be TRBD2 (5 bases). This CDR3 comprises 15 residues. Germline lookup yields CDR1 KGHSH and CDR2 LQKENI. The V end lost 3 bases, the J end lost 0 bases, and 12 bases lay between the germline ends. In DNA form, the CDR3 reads TGTGCCAGCTCACCGGTCAGGACTCTCTCCTACGAGCAGTACTTC. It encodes CASSPVRTLSYEQYF.

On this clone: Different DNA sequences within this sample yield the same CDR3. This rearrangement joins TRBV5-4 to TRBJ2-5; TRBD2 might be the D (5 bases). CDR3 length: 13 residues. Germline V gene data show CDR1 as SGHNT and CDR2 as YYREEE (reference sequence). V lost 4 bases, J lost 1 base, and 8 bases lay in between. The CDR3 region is CASSRDSQETQYF. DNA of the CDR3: TGTGCCAGCAGCCGGGATTCCCAAGAGACCCAGTACTTC. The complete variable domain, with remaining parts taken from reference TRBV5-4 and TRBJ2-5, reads ETGVTQSPTHLIKTRGQQVTLRCSSQSGHNTVSWYQQALGQGPQFIFQYYREEENGRGNFPPRFSGLQFPNYSSELNVNALELDDSALYLCASSRDSQETQYFGPGTRLLVL.